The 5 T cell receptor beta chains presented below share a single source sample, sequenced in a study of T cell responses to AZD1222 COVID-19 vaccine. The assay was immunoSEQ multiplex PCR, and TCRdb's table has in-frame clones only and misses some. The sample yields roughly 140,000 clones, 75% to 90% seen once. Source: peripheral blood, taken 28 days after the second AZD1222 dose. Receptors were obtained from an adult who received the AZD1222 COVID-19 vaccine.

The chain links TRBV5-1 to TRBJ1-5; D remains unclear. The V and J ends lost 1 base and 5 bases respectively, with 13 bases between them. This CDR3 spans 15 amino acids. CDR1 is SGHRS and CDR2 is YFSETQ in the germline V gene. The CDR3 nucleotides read TGCGCCAGCAGCTTGAGTGGAAGATGGGATCAGCCCCAGCATTTT. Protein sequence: CASSLSGRWDQPQHF.

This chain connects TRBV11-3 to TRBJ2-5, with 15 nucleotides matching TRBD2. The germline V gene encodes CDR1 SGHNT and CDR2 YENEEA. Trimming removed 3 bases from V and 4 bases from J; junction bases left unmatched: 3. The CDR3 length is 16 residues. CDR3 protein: CASSLGLAGGRETQYF. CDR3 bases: TGTGCCAGCAGCTTGGGACTAGCGGGAGGTCGAGAGACCCAGTACTTC.

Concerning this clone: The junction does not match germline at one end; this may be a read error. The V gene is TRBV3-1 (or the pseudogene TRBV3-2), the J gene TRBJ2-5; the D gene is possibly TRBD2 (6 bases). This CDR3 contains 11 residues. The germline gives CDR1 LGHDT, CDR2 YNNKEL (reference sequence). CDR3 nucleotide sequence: TGTGCCAGCAGCCAAGAGAAGCGGGTGGACTTC. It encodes CASSQEKRVDF.

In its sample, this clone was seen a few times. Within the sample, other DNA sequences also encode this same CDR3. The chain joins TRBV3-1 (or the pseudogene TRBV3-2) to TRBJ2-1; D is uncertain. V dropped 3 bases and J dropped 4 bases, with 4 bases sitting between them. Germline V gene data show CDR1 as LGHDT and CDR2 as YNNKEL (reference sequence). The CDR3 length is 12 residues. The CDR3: CASSHSYNEQFF. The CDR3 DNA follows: TGTGCCAGCAGCCACAGTTACAATGAGCAGTTCTTC.

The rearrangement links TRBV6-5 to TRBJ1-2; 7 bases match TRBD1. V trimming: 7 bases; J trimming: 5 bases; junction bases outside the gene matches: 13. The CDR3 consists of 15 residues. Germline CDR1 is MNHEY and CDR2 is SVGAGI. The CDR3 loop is CASTIRQGLPYGYTF. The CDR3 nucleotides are TGTGCCAGCACCATCCGACAGGGCTTACCTTATGGCTACACCTTC.